These 25 T cell receptor beta chains were all obtained from the same sample, sequenced in a study of cytomegalovirus exposure and HLA in healthy donors. Both 60 Vbeta primers and 13 Jbeta primers went into the PCR. Produced via immunoSEQ multiplex PCR; TCRdb's table is partial and in-frame only. Among 110,000 or so clones listed, less than 80% were seen once. Sequencing was carried out using PBMCs. Every receptor here comes from a woman between 35 and 50 years old in good health and CMV-seropositive.

CDR3 nucleotides: TGCGCCAGCAGCATAGTGGGGGATTTGGGGGGCAATGAGCAGTTCTTC. Amino acid sequence: CASSIVGDLGGNEQFF. This rearrangement joins TRBV5-1 to TRBJ2-1, with D tentatively TRBD2 (6 bases). CDR1 is SGHRS, CDR2 YFSETQ, per germline. This CDR3 spans 16 amino acids. Trimming cost V 4 bases and J 6 bases, with 20 bases left between them.

This sequence joins TRBV19 and TRBJ1-5; D possibly corresponds to TRBD1 (6 bases). Germline V gene lookup returns CDR1 LNHDA and CDR2 SQIVND (reference sequence). V was shortened by 3 bases and J by 2 bases, with 14 bases between the two germline ends. The CDR3 has 16 residues. The CDR3 loop is CASSMVRGQGNQPQHF. Here the CDR3 DNA reads TGTGCCAGTAGTATGGTCAGGGGCCAGGGCAATCAGCCCCAGCATTTT.

This clone was found a few times. Germline is not matched at one junction end, which may reflect a read error. The chain couples TRBV5-1 to TRBJ2-2; D might be TRBD1 (6 bases). Germline CDR1 is SGHRS and CDR2 is YFSETQ. This CDR3 contains 17 residues. The CDR3, as DNA: TGCGCCAGCAGCTCTACAGGGACCCCGGTCTTCGACCGGGGAGCTGTTTTT. Amino acid sequence: CASSSTGTPVFDRGAVF.

V is TRBV7-8 and J is TRBJ2-2; 11 bases match TRBD2. J lost 2 bases, V lost 5 bases, and 10 bases had no gene match. CDR3 size: 18 residues. Germline CDR1 SGHVS, CDR2 FQNEAQ. The CDR3 spells CASSPPTSGGPNTGELFF. The CDR3 coding sequence is TGTGCCAGCAGCCCGCCCACTAGCGGGGGCCCTAACACCGGGGAGCTGTTTTTT.

The chain uses TRBV19 and TRBJ1-2, with TRBD1 matching over 7 bases. V lost 5 bases and J lost 8; bases outside the gene matches: 5. The CDR3 runs 12 residues. Germline CDR1 is LNHDA and CDR2 is SQIVND (reference sequence). CDR3 in DNA: TGTGCCAGTAGTCCCCGGGACAGAGGCTACACCTTC. Its translation is CASSPRDRGYTF.

This chain joins TRBV5-1 and TRBJ2-5; D remains ambiguous. CDR3 length equals 14 residues. Trimming left V 1 base short and J 4 bases short, with 11 bases between. CDR1 is SGHRS and CDR2 is YFSETQ in the germline V gene. The CDR3 nucleotides read TGCGCCAGCAGCTTGATGTCGAGTCCAGAGACCCAGTACTTC. Translation: CASSLMSSPETQYF.

The chain carries TRBV27 and TRBJ2-2; D possibly corresponds to TRBD1 (6 bases). The V end was cut by 3 bases, the J end by 1 base, with 12 bases between. The CDR3 is 16 amino acids. Per germline, CDR1 MNHEY and CDR2 SMNVEV (reference sequence). Here the CDR3 reads CASSFFRGQNTGELFF. As DNA, the CDR3 is TGTGCCAGCAGTTTCTTCAGGGGCCAGAACACCGGGGAGCTGTTTTTT.

The V and J genes are TRBV11-2 and TRBJ2-1, with a possible D match to TRBD2 (6 bases). V lost 1 base and J lost 6, with 10 bases in between. The CDR3 has 14 amino acids. Germline-derived CDR1 and CDR2 are SGHAT and FQNNGV. The CDR3 coding sequence is TGTGCCAGCAGCTTAGTTCGGAGGGGCAATGAGCAGTTCTTC. It yields the protein CASSLVRRGNEQFF.

The chain has TRBV27 and TRBJ1-6; TRBD1 is a possible D gene (6 bases). Germline-derived CDR1 and CDR2 are MNHEY and SMNVEV (reference sequence). Trimming shortened V by 2 bases and J by 6 bases, and 8 bases separated the two germline ends. The CDR3 loop spans 14 amino acids. The CDR3 DNA follows: TGTGCCAGCAGTTTAGACAGGTTTAATTCACCCCTCCACTTT. This codes for CASSLDRFNSPLHF.

The rearrangement uses TRBV29-1 and TRBJ2-1, with TRBD2 matching 7 bases. Losses at the gene ends were 6 bases for V and 7 bases for J; bases not matched to a gene: 15. CDR1 and CDR2 (germline): SQVTM, ANQGSEA. The length of the CDR3 is 15 residues. The CDR3: CSVRTRSGPGNEQFF. The DNA of the CDR3 is TGCAGCGTGAGAACGCGTAGCGGGCCAGGGAATGAGCAGTTCTTC.

The chain joins TRBV19 to TRBJ1-3, with TRBD1 identical over 7 bases. The germline gives CDR1 LNHDA, CDR2 SQIVND (reference sequence). This CDR3 has 15 residues. J was trimmed by 0 bases and V by 6 bases; bases with no gene match: 5. The DNA for the CDR3 is TGTGCCAGTAGCCCCAGGGGGTTCTCTGGAAACACCATATATTTT. Its protein is CASSPRGFSGNTIYF.

The chain is built from TRBV4-2 and TRBJ2-1; 11 positions agree with TRBD2. The CDR3 spans 19 residues. The trim removed 0 bases at V and 5 bases at J, leaving 12 bases unmatched. Germline CDR1 LGHNA, CDR2 YNFKEQ. CDR3 sequence reads: CASSQDFTSGGLTDNEQFF. The CDR3 nucleotides read TGTGCCAGCAGCCAAGATTTTACTAGCGGGGGCTTAACCGACAATGAGCAGTTCTTC.

CDR3 residues: CASSLSIRRAGLGSYEQYF. Written as DNA, the CDR3 is TGTGCCAGCAGTTTGTCGATCCGCCGGGCTGGACTTGGATCCTACGAGCAGTACTTC. The chain links TRBV27 to TRBJ2-7; D perhaps matches TRBD2 (5 bases). This CDR3 is built from 19 residues. Germline lookup yields CDR1 MNHEY and CDR2 SMNVEV (reference sequence). V lost 3 bases and J lost 1, with 25 bases in between.

This clone was recorded once. The J gene is TRBJ2-3, the V gene TRBV29-1; 8 bases agree with TRBD2. In germline, CDR1 is SQVTM, CDR2 ANQGSEA. This CDR3 spans 17 amino acids. Losses at the gene ends were 0 bases for V and 2 bases for J; bases not matched to a gene: 10. DNA for the CDR3: TGCAGCGTTGAAGACCCCGGACTAGCCGGGGTCACAGATACGCAGTATTTT. Translating gives CSVEDPGLAGVTDTQYF.

V usage is TRBV30 and J usage is TRBJ1-6; the match to TRBD1 covers 11 bases. The germline V gene has CDR1 GTSNPN and CDR2 SVGIG (reference sequence). This CDR3 is 14 amino acids long. The junction had 3 bases not matched to a gene; V was cut back by 2 bases and J by 9 bases. The CDR3 DNA reads as TGTGCCTGGAGTCCCGGGACAGGGGGTTCACCCCTCCACTTT. Protein sequence: CAWSPGTGGSPLHF.

The chain joins TRBV4-3 to TRBJ2-2; tentative D call: TRBD1 (5 bases). The CDR3 is 16 residues long. Between the trimmed V and J ends, which lost 0 bases and 8 bases, there was a span of 16 bases. CDR1 is LGHNA, CDR2 YSLEER, per germline. The DNA for the CDR3 is TGCGCCAGCAGCCAAGATCCGGTTCCAGGGCCTGGGGAGCTGTTTTTT. Its translation is CASSQDPVPGPGELFF.

This rearrangement joins TRBV5-6 to TRBJ1-5; possibly TRBD1 for D (5 bases). This CDR3 is 14 amino acids long. Germline V lookup: CDR1 SGHDT, CDR2 YYEEEE. V lost 3 bases, J lost 0 bases, and 7 bases lay in between. CDR3 amino acids: CASSSGVSNQPQHF. In nucleotides, the CDR3 is TGTGCCAGCAGCTCGGGGGTTAGCAATCAGCCCCAGCATTTT.

The rearrangement uses TRBV6-1 and TRBJ1-4; D gene uncertain. The V and J ends lost 10 bases and 3 bases respectively, with 12 bases between them. This CDR3 contains 13 residues. Looked up from germline, CDR1 is MNHNS and CDR2 is SASEGT. The CDR3 region has the DNA TGTGCCACCCTCATCTCGGCTAATGAAAAACTGTTTTTT. Encoded protein: CATLISANEKLFF.

The chain uses TRBV28 and TRBJ2-7; D is perhaps TRBD2 (5 bases). The CDR3 runs to 17 residues. Germline-derived CDR1 and CDR2 are MDHEN and SYDVKM. Trimming took 3 bases from V and 3 from J, leaving 21 bases between them. DNA for the CDR3: TGTGCCAGCAGTTTTCGCCAGTGGGCACCGGGGAGCTACGAGCAGTACTTC. It translates to CASSFRQWAPGSYEQYF.

This clone was detected a few times. V usage is TRBV7-9 and J usage is TRBJ1-1; TRBD1 might be the D (5 bases). This CDR3 comprises 14 residues. The germline V gene encodes CDR1 SEHNR and CDR2 FQNEAQ (reference sequence). The V end was cut by 3 bases, the J end by 2 bases, with 10 bases between. The DNA of the CDR3 is TGTGCCAGCAGCTTTTCAGGGACTAACACTGAAGCTTTCTTT. Its translation is CASSFSGTNTEAFF.

The V call is TRBV7-9, the J call TRBJ2-7; D is possibly TRBD2 (6 bases). The length of the CDR3 is 17 residues. CDR1 and CDR2 (germline): SEHNR, FQNEAQ (reference sequence). With 5 bases removed from V and 2 bases from J, the gap between germline ends came to 22 bases. CDR3 protein: CASSPLGGKGQTYEQYF. In nucleotides, the CDR3 is TGTGCCAGCAGCCCCTTAGGAGGGAAAGGGCAGACCTACGAGCAGTACTTC.

The chain links TRBV4-2 to TRBJ2-2; D possibly corresponds to TRBD1 (6 bases). Germline-derived CDR1 and CDR2 are LGHNA and YNFKEQ. The CDR3 loop spans 16 amino acids. V shed 4 bases and J shed 3 bases, with 15 bases lying between them. This CDR3 reads CASSLSTGWDTGELFF. CDR3 nucleotide sequence: TGTGCCAGCAGCCTCTCCACAGGGTGGGACACCGGGGAGCTGTTTTTT.

V gene TRBV19 combines with J gene TRBJ1-2; unclear D gene. Trimming pared 3 bases from V and 5 bases from J, leaving 7 bases between. Germline V gene sequence: CDR1 LNHDA, CDR2 SQIVND (reference sequence). CDR3 length equals 12 residues. CDR3 amino acids: CASSIPQYGYTF. The DNA for the CDR3 is TGTGCCAGTAGTATCCCCCAATATGGCTACACCTTC.

This chain uses TRBV7-2 with TRBJ2-7, with 7 bases fitting TRBD1. V shed 6 bases and J 2 bases; nucleotides not matched to a gene: 7. CDR1 is SGHTA and CDR2 is FQGNSA in the germline V gene. The CDR3 is 14 amino acids. The CDR3 spells CASSSTGVAYEQYF. The CDR3 DNA reads as TGTGCCAGCAGTTCTACAGGGGTAGCCTACGAGCAGTACTTC.

This clone was picked up a small number of times. The chain has TRBV15 and TRBJ2-1; 14 bases agree with TRBD2. The V segment lost 3 bases and the J segment 9 bases; nucleotides outside the gene matches: 1. The CDR3 runs 14 residues. The germline V gene encodes CDR1 LNHNV and CDR2 YYDKDF (reference sequence). CDR3 sequence (DNA): TGTGCCACCAGCAGGGGGACTAGCGGGAGTGAGCAGTTCTTC. Protein product: CATSRGTSGSEQFF.